This TCR beta chain was sequenced during a study of blood T cell repertoires in COVID-19 (TCRdb year 2020). For the study in its entirety: Samples from collaborators originated in the United States, Italy and Spain and spanned both the acute and convalescent phases of COVID-19. The repertoires were made available in a free public database intended to serve as a resource for research on the immune response to SARS-CoV-2. The sample metadata nearly always contained a de-identified subject ID, COVID-19 status, age in years and sex. Samples were obtained from the ongoing ImmuneRACE study (first 160 participants) and from 1,254 subjects provided by 6 global collaborators. Where available, HLA class I and class II types were obtained from metadata supplied by the sample provider rather than from assay-based typing. The dataset comprised deeply sampled blood TCRbeta repertoires from subjects exposed to, actively infected with, or recovered from COVID-19. The prospective study material was composed of cDNA or gDNA derived from T cells, B-cell-depleted T cells, or PBMCs. The research as a whole found: The amount of clinical and demographic metadata varied by source and participant and was provided uncurated.

Measured from the cysteine to the phenylalanine, the CDR3 is 14 residues long. Only the CDR3 portion is preserved as DNA: 42 bases, with reading frame beginning at the first base. Trimming accounts for 1 base at V and 6 bases at J, while the number of junction bases matched to no gene is 6. CDR1 and CDR2 were assigned from the germline V gene (reference sequence) as LGHDT and YNNKEL. Turning to this clone: Its antigen is not yet known. Base-call qualities are not available, and no considerably larger clone is one nucleotide away.

Whole blood was collected in K2EDTA tubes by collaborating institutions according to the institutions' own protocols. For TCRbeta analysis, collaborator samples were shipped as frozen whole blood, as isolated PBMCs, or as DNA extracted from either sample type. TCRbeta CDR3 regions were amplified from genomic DNA using the immunoSEQ Assay, a bias-controlled multiplex PCR. On the authors' methods: The number of nucleated cells in each sample was estimated from the amplification of reference gene primers within the assay. Sequence reads were collapsed and filtered to measure the absolute abundance of every unique TCRbeta CDR3 rearrangement. For each sample, productive Simpson clonality was calculated as the square root of Simpson's diversity index over productive rearrangements. Drawn from immuneACCESS, this table holds only the in-frame rearrangements with V and J called that TCRdb kept. Clones are partly lost; checked studies trace under half to an unresolved V gene and leave the rest unexplained. Clone size and V and J calls were adopted from that table, with D and trimming inferred from the DNA. Recorded for this sample are around 95,000 clones; about 80% of them occurred a single time. Roughly 31% of the sample belongs to the ten largest clones.

The clonotype originates from a man aged 65 to 85 with active or convalescent COVID-19. The receptor chain draws on TRBV3-1 (or the pseudogene TRBV3-2) and TRBJ2-7, with 7 bases aligning to TRBD2. Sequenced: peripheral blood. The CDR3 sequence is CASSQAFPSGEQYF. The DNA reads as follows: TGTGCCAGCAGCCAAGCATTTCCTAGCGGCGAGCAGTACTTC.